This T cell receptor (beta chain) was captured in a study of neurological immune-mediated disorders. Study findings and constraints: Phylogenetic grouping assigned the repertoires of 18 of 34 multiple sclerosis patients to a single related-CDR3 cluster, representing a possible signature. Private repertoires in all groups were suggested by the absence of shared CDR3 amino acid sequences among expanded clones across subjects. In HTLV-1-associated myelopathy, TCR clonal expansion was greatest, and in multiple sclerosis it was least, below healthy controls.

With respect to this clonotype: Its antigen remains unknown.

TCRdb reprocessed the 5' RACE reads with MiXCR, giving one entry per CDR3 protein. The sample lists some 80,000 distinct CDR3 sequences, over 4.5% occurring once. In germline, CDR1 is GTSNPN, CDR2 SVGIG (reference sequence). The CDR3 has 13 amino acids. Trimming removed 4 bases from V and 4 bases from J, with 10 bases in between. As to time point: longitudinal time-point 2. The unsorted libraries were made from 2 million PBMCs kept at -80 C. The chain joins TRBV30 to TRBJ1-4; possible D gene TRBD1, 5 bases. Sequenced input: PBMCs. The TCR comes from a woman in her sixties or seventies with multiple sclerosis. Here the CDR3 DNA reads TGTGCCTGGACACCGGGACTTAATGAAAAACTGTTTTTT. Translated, it gives CAWTPGLNEKLFF.